One sample yielded the 25 T cell receptor beta chains listed below, sequenced in a study of T cells in Graves' hyperthyroidism and ophthalmopathy. The TCR beta CDR3 regions underwent amplification using RNA transcripts as the source. With the HTBI primer set, the TCR CDR3 went through a first round of RT-PCR. TCRdb called the multiplex PCR reads again in MiXCR, with one record for every CDR3 protein. The sample consists of a few hundred thousand distinct CDR3 sequences, 46% of them appearing once. The specimen was peripheral blood or thyroid tissue (not recorded which). Every receptor here comes from a woman aged 18 to 35 with Graves' hyperthyroidism.

This clonotype was recorded many times. The chain uses TRBV20-1 and TRBJ2-5; TRBD1 agrees at 8 bases. Germline V lookup: CDR1 DFQATT, CDR2 SNEGSKA (reference sequence). With V trimmed by 5 bases and J by 4 bases, 12 bases remained unmatched. The CDR3 extends over 15 amino acids. The CDR3 region is CSARSVGQGRETQYF. CDR3 bases: TGCAGTGCTCGATCCGTCGGACAGGGAAGAGAGACCCAGTACTTC.

A single count supports this clonotype. The chain uses TRBV5-4 and TRBJ2-5; no definite D call. This CDR3 contains 13 residues. The germline gives CDR1 SGHNT, CDR2 YYREEE (reference sequence). Trimming cost V 4 bases and J 4 bases, with 11 bases left between them. The CDR3 nucleotides read TGTGCCAGCAGCCCCCGTCGGGTAGAGACCCAGTACTTC. It specifies CASSPRRVETQYF.

Remarks on this clonotype: A much larger clone sits a single nucleotide away, making a read error possible. The chain couples TRBV11-2 to TRBJ1-2; 7 nucleotides line up with TRBD1. The CDR3 totals 15 residues. Germline CDR1 SGHAT, CDR2 FQNNGV. CDR3 sequence: CASSLSEGANYGDTF. The CDR3 coding sequence is TGTGCCAGCAGCTTATCCGAGGGGGCAAACTATGGCGACACCTTC.

A note on this clonotype: Germline is not matched at one junction end, which may reflect a read error. The J gene is TRBJ1-1, the V gene TRBV29-1; 8 bases map to TRBD1. CDR1 and CDR2 from the germline V gene are SQVTM and ANQGSEA. The CDR3 contains 9 residues. The CDR3 spells CSVWTGTLF. The CDR3 DNA is TGCAGCGTTTGGACAGGGACACTCTTT.

This clonotype came up many times. This chain links TRBV4-3 with TRBJ2-2; D not resolved. Germline CDR1 and CDR2: LGHNA and YSLEER. The CDR3 consists of 14 residues. Trimming took off 4 bases at V and 6 bases at J, with 12 bases between the two ends. The CDR3 region is CASSRLGSSGELFF. In DNA, the CDR3 is TGCGCCAGCAGCCGCCTTGGTAGCTCCGGGGAGCTGTTTTTT.

There are many counts of this clonotype. The gene calls are TRBV7-9 and TRBJ2-7; 15 bases fit TRBD2. V was pared by 3 bases and J by 5 bases, with 2 bases of the junction left unmatched. The CDR3 loop spans 15 amino acids. The germline CDR1 and CDR2 sequences are SEHNR and FQNEAQ (reference sequence). The CDR3 here is CASSFGTSGRNEQYF. The CDR3 nucleotides are TGTGCCAGCAGCTTTGGGACTAGCGGGAGGAACGAGCAGTACTTC.

This chain uses TRBV10-1 with TRBJ2-5; perhaps TRBD2 as D (6 bases). This CDR3 has 15 amino acids. V lost 5 bases and J 5 bases, leaving 18 bases between the germline ends. Looked up from germline, CDR1 is WNHNN and CDR2 is SYGVQD (reference sequence). The CDR3, as DNA: TGCGCCAGCAGTCGGACTGGCGGGAATCTGGAGACCCAGTACTTC. Translation gives CASSRTGGNLETQYF.

This clonotype was counted a single time. The J gene is TRBJ2-2, the V gene TRBV10-3; maybe TRBD2 (5 bases). The V end was cut by 2 bases, the J end by 1 base, with 8 bases between. The CDR3 runs 15 residues. The germline gives CDR1 ENHRY, CDR2 SYGVKD. CDR3 amino acids: CAISETRENTGELFF. For the CDR3, the DNA is TGTGCCATCAGTGAGACTAGGGAGAACACCGGGGAGCTGTTTTTT.

The chain links TRBV29-1 to TRBJ1-4, with a tentative D call TRBD1 (5 bases). The CDR3 loop spans 14 amino acids. V was shortened by 4 bases and J by 6 bases, with 15 bases between the two germline ends. Germline values: CDR1 SQVTM, CDR2 ANQGSEA. CDR3 in amino acids: CSVVSGGLDEKLFF. In nucleotides, the CDR3 is TGCAGCGTTGTTTCCGGGGGTTTGGATGAAAAACTGTTTTTT.

The chain recombines TRBV20-1 with TRBJ1-1; a possible D gene is TRBD1 (5 bases). The CDR3 covers 13 residues. Trimming shortened V by 7 bases and J by 6 bases, and 18 bases separated the two germline ends. The germline V gene has CDR1 DFQATT and CDR2 SNEGSKA (reference sequence). The DNA of the CDR3 is TGCAGTGGGGGGAGGAAGGGAATCCCTGAAGCTTTCTTT. It yields the protein CSGGRKGIPEAFF.

In regard to this clonotype: A much more abundant neighbour one base away suggests this may be a read error. The chain recombines TRBV24-1 with TRBJ1-2; TRBD1 is a possible D gene (5 bases). Germline loops: CDR1 KGHDR, CDR2 SFDVKD. The CDR3 sequence is 13 residues long. Here the CDR3 reads CVTSKNGGPGYTF. CDR3 nucleotides: TGTGTCACCAGTAAGAACGGGGGTCCTGGCTACACCTTC.

The chain has TRBV7-2 and TRBJ2-7; possibly TRBD2 for D (6 bases). V was pared by 4 bases and J by 1 base, with 14 bases between. Per the germline V gene, CDR1 is SGHTA and CDR2 is FQGNSA. This CDR3 has 15 amino acids. Here the CDR3 reads CASSWDGRGSYEQYF. For the CDR3, the DNA is TGTGCCAGCAGCTGGGACGGGAGAGGTTCCTACGAGCAGTACTTC.

There are many counts of this clonotype. The V gene is TRBV12-3 or TRBV12-4, the J gene TRBJ1-2; tentatively, D is TRBD1 (5 bases). The CDR3 has 14 amino acids. Trimming left V 7 bases short and J 1 base short, with 13 bases between. Here the CDR3 DNA reads TGTGCCAGCACGGTCAAGGGGTTTAACTATGGCTACACCTTC. Translation: CASTVKGFNYGYTF.

The table lists this clonotype with many counts. This chain joins TRBV5-6 and TRBJ1-2, with TRBD1 as a possible D gene (5 bases). Germline values: CDR1 SGHDT, CDR2 YYEEEE. Trimming took 1 base from V and 4 from J, leaving 14 bases between them. CDR3 length: 15 residues. This CDR3 reads CASSLRPRDGYGYTF. The CDR3 DNA is TGTGCCAGCAGCTTGCGACCCAGGGATGGCTATGGCTACACCTTC.

This chain uses TRBV5-5 with TRBJ2-3, with TRBD2 matching 12 bases. V dropped 3 bases and J dropped 0; count of bases not matched to a gene: 2. The CDR3 contains 16 residues. Germline CDR1 and CDR2: SGHKS and YYEKEE (reference sequence). The CDR3 sequence is CASSWTSGASTDTQYF. CDR3 in DNA: TGTGCCAGCAGCTGGACTAGCGGGGCGAGCACAGATACGCAGTATTTT.

This chain links TRBV2 with TRBJ2-1, with 8 positions matching TRBD1. The V gene's germline CDR1 is SNHLY and CDR2 FYNNEI. Trimming at V came to 7 bases and at J to 8 bases, leaving 7 bases not matched to a gene. The CDR3 is 13 residues long. CDR3 sequence reads: CASKDRGGDEQFF. In DNA, the CDR3 is TGTGCCAGCAAAGACAGGGGCGGGGATGAGCAGTTCTTC.

This clonotype was seen a few times. This chain uses TRBV6-2 or TRBV6-3 with TRBJ2-2; D is possibly TRBD2 (6 bases). Germline V gene data show CDR1 as MNHEY and CDR2 as SVGEGT. The CDR3 extends over 15 amino acids. The V end was cut by 7 bases, the J end by 2 bases, with 14 bases between. As DNA, the CDR3 is TGTGCCAGCAATGGCGGGGCAGGAAACACCGGGGAGCTGTTTTTT. Translating gives CASNGGAGNTGELFF.

On this clonotype itself: This could be a read error, since a much larger clone is one nucleotide away. The chain carries TRBV27 and TRBJ2-7; 10 nucleotides agree with TRBD2. There are 14 residues in the CDR3. The V gene end was trimmed by 6 bases and the J gene end by 5 bases; junction bases not matched to a gene: 7. CDR1 MNHEY and CDR2 SMNVEV come from the germline V gene (reference sequence). CDR3 sequence: CASRGSSGSDEQYF. The CDR3, as DNA: TGTGCCAGCAGGGGGTCTAGCGGGAGCGACGAGCAGTACTTC.

This clonotype was detected ten times or more. The chain carries TRBV6-2 or TRBV6-3 and TRBJ1-4; D is uncertain. Germline CDR1 MNHEY, CDR2 SVGEGT. Trimming cost V 4 bases and J 1 base, with 10 bases left between them. The CDR3 is 15 residues long. DNA for the CDR3: TGTGCCAGCAGTTTAACAGCTCGAACTAATGAAAAACTGTTTTTT. Amino acids: CASSLTARTNEKLFF.

In regard to this clonotype: A single base separates this from a much larger clone, so it may be a read error. The V gene is TRBV2, the J gene TRBJ1-2; a weak D match, TRBD1 (5 bases). The CDR3 spans 12 residues. Germline CDR1 and CDR2: SNHLY and FYNNEI. Trimming removed 8 bases at V and 7 bases at J, with 14 bases between. The DNA of the CDR3 is TGTGCCAGCGGCACAGGTTTTGGTGGCTACACCTTC. Its translation is CASGTGFGGYTF.

This chain links TRBV15 with TRBJ1-5; the D gene is possibly TRBD1 (6 bases). Trimming cost V 1 base and J 4 bases, with 11 bases left between them. Germline V CDR1 and CDR2: LNHNV, YYDKDF (reference sequence). The CDR3 has 15 residues. CDR3 residues: CATSRADRRNQPQHF. The CDR3 bases are TGTGCCACCAGCAGAGCCGACAGGCGAAATCAGCCCCAGCATTTT.

This clonotype was detected ten times or more. The rearrangement uses TRBV7-9 and TRBJ2-5, with unresolved D. This CDR3 is built from 15 residues. The germline V and J ends were trimmed by 0 bases and 2 bases, with 10 bases remaining between them. Germline V CDR1 and CDR2: SEHNR, FQNEAQ (reference sequence). The CDR3 DNA sequence: TGTGCCAGCAGCTTAGCGGTTGGGGTACAAGAGACCCAGTACTTC. Its protein product is CASSLAVGVQETQYF.

This clonotype was picked up many times. V usage is TRBV2 and J usage is TRBJ2-2; 7 nucleotides match TRBD2. With 6 bases clipped from V and 4 bases from J, the junction kept 8 bases outside the gene matches. Per germline, CDR1 SNHLY and CDR2 FYNNEI. The CDR3 is made up of 15 amino acids. The CDR3 nucleotides read TGTGCCAGCAGCGGGTCTAGCGGAAGCACCGGGGAGCTGTTTTTT. Protein sequence: CASSGSSGSTGELFF.

This chain connects TRBV7-9 to TRBJ1-2; tentatively, D is TRBD1 (5 bases). V gave up 6 bases and J gave up 8 bases, with 16 bases separating them. The CDR3 totals 13 residues. Germline assignment: CDR1 SEHNR and CDR2 FQNEAQ (reference sequence). The CDR3 sequence: CASSSVRGDGYTF. DNA for the CDR3: TGTGCCAGCAGTTCCGTTAGGGGCGACGGCTACACCTTC.

A few counts support this clonotype. The CDR3 nucleotides are TGCAGCTCCACGGGAGACACCGGGGAGCTGTTTTTT. It specifies CSSTGDTGELFF. The V call is TRBV29-1, the J call TRBJ2-2; a possible D gene is TRBD2 (6 bases). The V gene lost 8 bases and the J gene lost 3 bases, with 10 bases spanning the gap. CDR3 length: 12 residues. The germline V gene encodes CDR1 SQVTM and CDR2 ANQGSEA.